The source of this T cell receptor beta chain is a study of T cell repertoires in ileal Crohn's disease. About the study: Patients had a median approximately 7.2-year disease duration, and approximately 35% were active smokers. About half received postoperative treatment, under 14 with thiopurines and approximately 19 anti-TNF.

Comment on this clone: Its target is not known.

General study points: Postoperative endoscopy occurred within one year, median approximately 6.8 months.

Time point in this sample: neoterminal ileum biopsy at postoperative endoscopy, about 6 months after surgery. This CDR3 has 15 amino acids. V was cut by 4 bases and J by 4 bases, with 16 bases left in between. Germline lookup yields CDR1 MNHEY and CDR2 SMNVEV (reference sequence). Five hundred nanograms of biopsy DNA per sample underwent TCRB immunosequencing. The table came from immunoSEQ multiplex PCR; TCRdb's copy has only in-frame clones and leaves some out. Among roughly 2,000 clones listed, roughly 91% were seen once. The source of this sequence is an adult with Crohn's disease. Sequencing used ileal tissue. This rearrangement joins TRBV27 to TRBJ1-2; tentatively, D is TRBD1 (5 bases). The CDR3 DNA reads as TGTGCCAGCAGTTCTCGGGGGTTCGGGACCTATGGCTACACCTTC. Its translation is CASSSRGFGTYGYTF.